This TCR beta chain is drawn from a study of blood T cell repertoires in COVID-19. Study-wide context: Specimens from acute and convalescent COVID-19 originated in the United States, Italy and Spain. The analysed material was cDNA or gDNA that came from T cells, B-cell-depleted T cells, or PBMCs.

The V gene end was trimmed by 6 bases and the J gene end by 2 bases; junction bases not matched to a gene: 3. The CDR3 is 13 residues long. Germline CDR1 reads MDHEN; CDR2 reads SYDVKM. In the study's own analysis: From reference gene primer amplification, estimates of nucleated cell counts were derived. Some clones are missing from TCRdb's copy, which holds only in-frame ones; the method was immunoSEQ multiplex PCR. D and trimming were read from the DNA, whereas the V and J calls and clone size are those reported in that table. This table holds approximately 76,000 clones, roughly 87% found once. This chain uses TRBV28 with TRBJ2-5; 7 bases match TRBD1. The sequencing sample was made of peripheral blood. The source of this sequence is a man aged 25 to 40 with acute or convalescent COVID-19. CDR3: CASSHRGQETQYF. DNA of the CDR3: TGTGCCAGCAGCCACAGGGGTCAAGAGACCCAGTACTTC.